These 13 T cell receptor beta chains came from one sample sequenced in a study of T cell responses to AZD1222 COVID-19 vaccine. Clones were sequenced by immunoSEQ multiplex PCR, and TCRdb holds only the in-frame ones, with some missing. The top ten hold less than 2% of the sample, which has about 130,000 clones, 92% seen once. The material was peripheral blood, obtained on day 0 of AZD1222 vaccination. The receptor set was obtained from an adult in good health.

The chain employs TRBV5-6 and TRBJ2-7, with D uncertain. With 2 bases removed from V and 1 base from J, the gap between germline ends came to 7 bases. This CDR3 has 13 amino acids. CDR1 is SGHDT, CDR2 YYEEEE, per germline. The CDR3 is CASSFSVSYEQYF. In DNA form, the CDR3 reads TGTGCCAGCAGCTTTTCGGTGTCCTACGAGCAGTACTTC.

This clone was recorded a few times. The chain links TRBV14 to TRBJ1-1, with D uncertain. Germline V gene data show CDR1 as SGHDN and CDR2 as FVKESK. The CDR3 spans 15 residues. V lost 0 bases, J lost 0 bases, and 8 bases lay in between. CDR3: CASSQDVNMNTEAFF. DNA for the CDR3: TGTGCCAGCAGCCAAGATGTGAACATGAACACTGAAGCTTTCTTT.

This clone was found a few times. Other DNA sequences in the sample encode the same CDR3. V and J are TRBV3-1 (or the pseudogene TRBV3-2) and TRBJ2-3; the D is unclear. Trimming removed 5 bases at V and 1 base at J, with 7 bases between. Germline V gene data show CDR1 as LGHDT and CDR2 as YNNKEL (reference sequence). This CDR3 is built from 13 residues. DNA of the CDR3: TGTGCCAGCAGCTCCAGTGGCACAGATACGCAGTATTTT. The encoded protein is CASSSSGTDTQYF.

This chain joins TRBV7-9 and TRBJ1-4; possible D gene TRBD1, 5 bases. The CDR3 spans 16 residues. V shed 5 bases and J shed 8 bases, with 21 bases lying between them. CDR1 is SEHNR, CDR2 FQNEAQ, per germline (reference sequence). The CDR3 DNA follows: TGTGCCAGCAGCCCCCCTTTAAGAACAACAGGAGAAAAACTGTTTTTT. The encoded protein is CASSPPLRTTGEKLFF. Full variable domain (missing parts from reference TRBV7-9 and TRBJ1-4): DTGVSQNPRHKITKRGQNVTFRCDPISEHNRLYWYRQTLGQGPEFLTYFQNEAQLEKSRLLSDRFSAERPKGSFSTLEIQRTEQGDSAMYLCASSPPLRTTGEKLFFGSGTQLSVL.

CDR3 DNA: TGTGCCAGCAGCTTTCTGACAGGGAACACCGGGGAGCTGTTTTTT. Amino acids: CASSFLTGNTGELFF. The chain carries TRBV7-9 and TRBJ2-2; D is possibly TRBD1 (6 bases). Germline V gene sequence: CDR1 SEHNR, CDR2 FQNEAQ (reference sequence). V was pared by 3 bases and J by 1 base, with 9 bases between. There are 15 residues in the CDR3.

The chain recombines TRBV7-8 with TRBJ1-2, with 9 bases lining up with TRBD1. Germline assignment: CDR1 SGHVS and CDR2 FQNEAQ. With 1 base clipped from V and 2 bases from J, the junction kept 8 bases outside the gene matches. This CDR3 is 17 amino acids long. The CDR3 protein is CASSLGTGARDNYGYTF. The CDR3, as DNA: TGTGCCAGCAGCTTAGGGACAGGGGCGAGGGACAACTATGGCTACACCTTC.

CDR3: CASSSTSSAEQGWKLFF. The CDR3 DNA sequence: TGTGCCAGCAGCTCCACATCCTCGGCGGAGCAGGGATGGAAACTGTTTTTT. The chain has TRBV7-9 and TRBJ1-4, with D possibly being TRBD1 (5 bases). The V end lost 4 bases, the J end lost 11 bases, and 26 bases lay between the germline ends. Germline V gene lookup returns CDR1 SEHNR and CDR2 FQNEAQ (reference sequence). This CDR3 has 17 residues.

This chain links TRBV4-1 with TRBJ1-2; D is undetermined. V shed 4 bases and J shed 7 bases, with 16 bases lying between them. CDR1 MGHRA and CDR2 YSYEKL come from the germline V gene. The CDR3 extends over 14 amino acids. CDR3 coding DNA: TGCGCCAGCAGCCCGCCCGGGCTGCTTGCTGGCTACACCTTC. Encoded protein: CASSPPGLLAGYTF.

The V call is TRBV7-9, the J call TRBJ2-1, with D hard to call. The V and J ends lost 1 base and 16 bases respectively, with 11 bases between them. This CDR3 is 11 amino acids long. Germline lookup yields CDR1 SEHNR and CDR2 FQNEAQ (reference sequence). The CDR3 DNA follows: TGTGCCAGCAGCTTAGAGATCGGGTCCTTCTTC. It yields the protein CASSLEIGSFF.

The V and J genes are TRBV4-2 and TRBJ1-4; no clear D. V was pared by 4 bases and J by 5 bases, with 14 bases between. Germline values: CDR1 LGHNA, CDR2 YNFKEQ. This CDR3 is built from 15 residues. The CDR3 DNA reads as TGTGCCAGCAGCCTTGAGGGCCAGCAAAATGAAAAACTGTTTTTT. As protein: CASSLEGQQNEKLFF.

The chain links TRBV27 to TRBJ2-3; D remains unclear. Deletions cut 5 bases from V and 6 bases from J, with 18 bases between. Germline V gene lookup returns CDR1 MNHEY and CDR2 SMNVEV (reference sequence). This CDR3 region has 15 residues. The CDR3 region has the DNA TGTGCCAGCAGTACGCTTTCCGATTTGGGCGATACGCAGTATTTT. Translated, it gives CASSTLSDLGDTQYF.

V and J are TRBV4-3 and TRBJ2-7; D remains unclear. The CDR3 covers 14 residues. Germline CDR1 reads LGHNA; CDR2 reads YSLEER. V lost 3 bases and J lost 0, with 9 bases in between. CDR3 amino acids: CASSHRVPSYEQYF. CDR3 bases: TGCGCCAGCAGCCACCGGGTTCCCTCCTACGAGCAGTACTTC.

This clone came up a few times. The rearrangement links TRBV3-1 (or the pseudogene TRBV3-2) to TRBJ1-3; D call uncertain. V lost 1 base to trimming and J lost 2 bases, with 12 bases between them. CDR3 length equals 16 residues. Germline V lookup: CDR1 LGHDT, CDR2 YNNKEL (reference sequence). The CDR3 reads CASSQVVNGAGNTIYF. The CDR3 bases are TGTGCCAGCAGCCAAGTGGTGAATGGGGCTGGAAACACCATATATTTT.